This is a list of T cell receptor beta chains from one sample in a study of cytomegalovirus exposure and HLA in healthy donors. Clones were read by immunoSEQ multiplex PCR, and TCRdb kept only the in-frame ones, dropping some. Of 100,000 to 120,000 clones in the sample, over 65% are singletons; the top ten hold 7% to 10%. Sequencing was done on a sample of PBMCs. The receptors derive from a man between 40 and 49 years old in good health and CMV-seropositive. Each CDR3 is given with its conserved first and last residue. A D gene is named only where the DNA matches it firmly. Not all rows give a size; the values are once, few, many and, for expanded clones, a class.

v_call	clone_size	d_call	j_call	cdr3_nt	cdr3_aa
TRBV5-8	.	TRBD1	TRBJ1-2	TGTGCCAGCAGCCTGGGACAGCTGGGGGGCTATGGCTACACCTTC	CASSLGQLGGYGYTF
TRBV7-2	.	.	TRBJ1-2	TGTGCCAGCAGCTTTAGCTATGGCTACACCTTC	CASSFSYGYTF
TRBV6-6	.	.	TRBJ2-5	TGTGCCAGCATTGGGGGCTCGGGGACCCAGTACTTC	CASIGGSGTQYF
TRBV11-1	.	TRBD1	TRBJ1-1	TGTGCCAGCAGCCGTTCGGGACAGCCGAACACTGAAGCTTTCTTT	CASSRSGQPNTEAFF
TRBV7-9	few	.	TRBJ1-1	TGTGCCAGCAGCCCAAAAGGGGGAAGTCACACTGAAGCTTTCTTT	CASSPKGGSHTEAFF
TRBV20-1	.	TRBD1	TRBJ2-3	TGCAGTGCTAACCGACAGGGAACGCAGTATTTT	CSANRQGTQYF
TRBV27	.	TRBD2	TRBJ2-1	TGTGCCAGCAGTTTAAAGGGTCTAGCGGGAGGCCGACAGGGGGATGAGCAGTTCTTC	CASSLKGLAGGRQGDEQFF
TRBV15	.	.	TRBJ2-3	TGTGCCACCAGCAGAGATGGGCCAGGACTCACAGATACGCAGTATTTT	CATSRDGPGLTDTQYF
TRBV30	.	.	TRBJ1-3	TGTGCCTGGACGTTGGGGCCTGGAAACACCATATATTTT	CAWTLGPGNTIYF
TRBV19	few	.	TRBJ2-3	TGTGCCAGTAGTAGAGCTTATAGCACAGATACGCAGTATTTT	CASSRAYSTDTQYF
TRBV4-3	.	TRBD1	TRBJ2-1	TGCGCCAGCAGCCAGGGGACAGGGGGCTACAATGAGCAGTTCTTC	CASSQGTGGYNEQFF
TRBV5-4	.	.	TRBJ2-2	TGTGCCAGCAGCTTGGCCGCGAACACCGGGGAGCTGTTTTTT	CASSLAANTGELFF
TRBV15	.	TRBD2	TRBJ2-1	TGTGCCACCAGCAGAGGGGAGGCGGGAGGGACTAACAATGAGCAGTTCTTC	CATSRGEAGGTNNEQFF
TRBV7-9	.	.	TRBJ2-3	TGTGCCAGCAGCTTAGCGGGGGGAGATACGCAGTATTTT	CASSLAGGDTQYF
TRBV5-8	few	.	TRBJ2-4	TGTGCCAGCAGTTTTGGGTTTCGGGTCTTC	CASSFGFRVF
TRBV7-6	.	TRBD1	TRBJ2-1	TGTGCCAGCAGCCTCTCGTCGGGACAGGTGATCAATGAGCAGTTCTTC	CASSLSSGQVINEQFF
TRBV5-1	.	.	TRBJ2-5	TGCGCCAGCAGCTTTTCAGGACAAGAGACCCAGTACTTC	CASSFSGQETQYF
TRBV19	once	.	TRBJ1-1	TGTGCCAGTAGTATTGGGAGCACTGAAGCTTTCTTT	CASSIGSTEAFF
TRBV28	.	TRBD1	TRBJ1-1	TGTGCCAGCAGTCCATCCGGGACAGGGGTGAATGAAGCTTTCTTT	CASSPSGTGVNEAFF
TRBV7-3	few	.	TRBJ2-5	TGTGCCAGCAGCTTAGGGGGGTTGGGAGAGACCCAGTACTTC	CASSLGGLGETQYF
TRBV27	.	.	TRBJ1-1	TGTGCCAGCAGTCCCTCGGCGGTATGGATGAACACTGAAGCTTTCTTT	CASSPSAVWMNTEAFF
TRBV7-2	.	.	TRBJ2-7	TGTGCCAGCAGCCCTCCGATGTTGAGTGGCGAGCAGTACTTC	CASSPPMLSGEQYF
TRBV28	.	TRBD1	TRBJ1-5	TGTGCCAGCAGCTACAGATATTGGGACAGGGGGCTTCAGCCCCAGCATTTT	CASSYRYWDRGLQPQHF
TRBV5-4	.	.	TRBJ2-3	TGTGCCAGCAGCATACGAACGGTGGCAGATACGCAGTATTTT	CASSIRTVADTQYF